Listed below are T cell receptor beta chains from one sample, sequenced in a study of cytomegalovirus exposure and HLA in healthy donors. The protocol was immunoSEQ multiplex PCR, while the TCRdb copy is restricted to in-frame clones and leaves out a portion. The table records around 170,000 clones, 71% of them present only once. Specimen: PBMCs. Source of these receptors: a girl aged 10 to 17 in good health and CMV-seronegative. The CDR3 runs from the conserved cysteine through the conserved F or W. The D gene is left open where the match is weak. Expanded clones get a size class; other rows say once, few or many, or leave the size out.

len: 14
v_gene: TRBV2
j_gene: TRBJ1-2
abundance: NA
d_gene: TRBD1
CDR3nt: TGTGCCAGCAGTAGACAGGGCCCTAGCTATGGCTACACCTTC
CDR3aa: CASSRQGPSYGYTF

len: 12
v_gene: TRBV5-8
j_gene: TRBJ2-1
abundance: NA
d_gene: NA
CDR3nt: TGTGCCAGCGGCGGGGACTCGAATGAGCAGTTCTTC
CDR3aa: CASGGDSNEQFF

len: 14
v_gene: TRBV6-4
j_gene: TRBJ1-6
abundance: NA
d_gene: NA
CDR3nt: TGTGCCAGCAGCGAGGGTTCCTATAATTCACCCCTCCACTTT
CDR3aa: CASSEGSYNSPLHF

len: 14
v_gene: TRBV5-1
j_gene: TRBJ2-1
abundance: NA
d_gene: TRBD1
CDR3nt: TGCGCCAGCAGCTTGGGGACAGGGGCGAATGAGCAGTTCTTC
CDR3aa: CASSLGTGANEQFF

len: 15
v_gene: TRBV5-4
j_gene: TRBJ2-7
abundance: few
d_gene: TRBD1
CDR3nt: TGTGCCAGCAGCTTGGGACAGGGGGGCTCCTACGAGCAGTACTTC
CDR3aa: CASSLGQGGSYEQYF

len: 14
v_gene: TRBV19
j_gene: TRBJ2-7
abundance: NA
d_gene: TRBD1
CDR3nt: TGTGCCAGTGGACAGCCGGGACAGGCCTACGAGCAGTACTTC
CDR3aa: CASGQPGQAYEQYF

len: 14
v_gene: TRBV4-1
j_gene: TRBJ1-1
abundance: few
d_gene: NA
CDR3nt: TGCGCCAGCAGCCAAGAACGAGTAAACACTGAAGCTTTCTTT
CDR3aa: CASSQERVNTEAFF

len: 15
v_gene: TRBV19
j_gene: TRBJ1-4
abundance: once
d_gene: TRBD1
CDR3nt: TGTGCCAGCGGCGGGACAGGGGTCACTAATGAAAAACTGTTTTTT
CDR3aa: CASGGTGVTNEKLFF

len: 15
v_gene: TRBV5-8
j_gene: TRBJ2-3
abundance: NA
d_gene: TRBD1
CDR3nt: TGTGCCAGCAGCCGCACAGGGGATAGCACAGATACGCAGTATTTT
CDR3aa: CASSRTGDSTDTQYF

len: 15
v_gene: TRBV6-5
j_gene: TRBJ2-7
abundance: few
d_gene: TRBD1
CDR3nt: TGTGCCAGCAGTTACGATGGGACAGAGCTTTACGAGCAGTACTTC
CDR3aa: CASSYDGTELYEQYF

len: 15
v_gene: TRBV6-1
j_gene: TRBJ1-6
abundance: NA
d_gene: NA
CDR3nt: TGTGCCAGCAGTGCAGGGGCCAGGTATAATTCACCCCTCCACTTT
CDR3aa: CASSAGARYNSPLHF

len: 15
v_gene: TRBV5-4
j_gene: TRBJ2-1
abundance: NA
d_gene: NA
CDR3nt: TGTGCCAGCAGCTTTGTCAAGGGGGCGGGGAATGAGCAGTTCTTC
CDR3aa: CASSFVKGAGNEQFF

len: 15
v_gene: TRBV7-9
j_gene: TRBJ2-7
abundance: few
d_gene: NA
CDR3nt: TGTGCCAGCAGACACCGGGACTCAAACGGCTACGAGCAGTACTTC
CDR3aa: CASRHRDSNGYEQYF

len: 14
v_gene: TRBV7-9
j_gene: TRBJ1-4
abundance: NA
d_gene: NA
CDR3nt: TGTGCCAGCAGCAACCGGGGGGACGGTGAAAAACTGTTTTTT
CDR3aa: CASSNRGDGEKLFF

len: 11
v_gene: TRBV6-6
j_gene: TRBJ1-1
abundance: NA
d_gene: NA
CDR3nt: TGTGCCAGCAGTTATCAGAGGGAATCTTTCTTT
CDR3aa: CASSYQRESFF

len: 14
v_gene: TRBV30
j_gene: TRBJ1-4
abundance: NA
d_gene: NA
CDR3nt: TGTGCCTGGAAAGTGGGCAGGGGTATCGAAAAACTGTTTTTT
CDR3aa: CAWKVGRGIEKLFF

len: 15
v_gene: TRBV5-1
j_gene: TRBJ1-1
abundance: NA
d_gene: NA
CDR3nt: TGCGCCAGCAGCCCTACTAGGATGTTAAACACTGAAGCTTTCTTT
CDR3aa: CASSPTRMLNTEAFF

len: 14
v_gene: TRBV5-1
j_gene: TRBJ1-2
abundance: NA
d_gene: TRBD1
CDR3nt: TGCGCCAGCAGCGAGTTGGACAGGGGGAACGGCTACACCTTC
CDR3aa: CASSELDRGNGYTF

len: 15
v_gene: TRBV2
j_gene: TRBJ1-2
abundance: NA
d_gene: NA
CDR3nt: TGTGCCAGCAGACCCGGAAATCTAGGAGGCTATGGCTACACCTTC
CDR3aa: CASRPGNLGGYGYTF

len: 16
v_gene: TRBV10-1
j_gene: TRBJ2-6
abundance: NA
d_gene: TRBD1
CDR3nt: TGCGCCAGCAGTGCCTCAGGGGGCGCTGGGGCCAACGTCCTGACTTTC
CDR3aa: CASSASGGAGANVLTF

len: 14
v_gene: TRBV4-1
j_gene: TRBJ2-7
abundance: NA
d_gene: NA
CDR3nt: TGCGCCAGCAGCCAAGTCTACGGGGCCTACGAGCAGTACTTC
CDR3aa: CASSQVYGAYEQYF

len: 17
v_gene: TRBV12-2
j_gene: TRBJ2-3
abundance: NA
d_gene: NA
CDR3nt: TGTGCAAGTCGCTTAGCGAAGACTAGCGGGGTGGCAGATACGCAGTATTTT
CDR3aa: CASRLAKTSGVADTQYF

len: 12
v_gene: TRBV6-5
j_gene: TRBJ2-2
abundance: NA
d_gene: TRBD2
CDR3nt: TGTGCCAGCAGCCCAACTAGCGGGGGGCTGTTTTTT
CDR3aa: CASSPTSGGLFF

len: 13
v_gene: TRBV29-1
j_gene: TRBJ1-1
abundance: NA
d_gene: TRBD1
CDR3nt: TGCAGCGTTGAGCAACAGGGGAGCACTGAAGCTTTCTTT
CDR3aa: CSVEQQGSTEAFF

len: 15
v_gene: TRBV7-9
j_gene: TRBJ2-7
abundance: NA
d_gene: TRBD1
CDR3nt: TGTGCCAGCACTTATTCCGGGACAGGGCATAACGAGCAGTACTTC
CDR3aa: CASTYSGTGHNEQYF

len: 13
v_gene: TRBV7-9
j_gene: TRBJ1-4
abundance: NA
d_gene: NA
CDR3nt: TGTGCCAGCAGCCCCGAATCGGATGAAAAACTGTTTTTT
CDR3aa: CASSPESDEKLFF

len: 15
v_gene: TRBV5-1
j_gene: TRBJ1-3
abundance: NA
d_gene: TRBD1
CDR3nt: TGCGCCAGCAGCCGGGGACAGGCCGCTGGAAACACCATATATTTT
CDR3aa: CASSRGQAAGNTIYF

len: 15
v_gene: TRBV4-1
j_gene: TRBJ1-5
abundance: few
d_gene: NA
CDR3nt: TGCGCCAGCAGCCAAGCGGATACAGGTGATCAGCCCCAGCATTTT
CDR3aa: CASSQADTGDQPQHF

len: 14
v_gene: TRBV4-2
j_gene: TRBJ1-2
abundance: NA
d_gene: NA
CDR3nt: TGTGCCAGCAGCCAAGATCCTGGGGACTCTGGCTACACCTTC
CDR3aa: CASSQDPGDSGYTF

len: 13
v_gene: TRBV11-3
j_gene: TRBJ2-7
abundance: NA
d_gene: TRBD1
CDR3nt: TGTGCCAGCAGCTTAGGACAGGGGGGAGAGCAGTACTTC
CDR3aa: CASSLGQGGEQYF

len: 15
v_gene: TRBV5-5
j_gene: TRBJ1-6
abundance: few
d_gene: NA
CDR3nt: TGTGCCAGCAGCTTGCTAGCCGCCGATAATTCACCCCTCCACTTT
CDR3aa: CASSLLAADNSPLHF

len: 16
v_gene: TRBV4-1
j_gene: TRBJ2-1
abundance: NA
d_gene: NA
CDR3nt: TGCGCCAGCAGCCAAGTGGGAGCCCTCTCCTACAATGAGCAGTTCTTC
CDR3aa: CASSQVGALSYNEQFF

len: 15
v_gene: TRBV5-6
j_gene: TRBJ2-7
abundance: NA
d_gene: NA
CDR3nt: TGTGCCAGCAGCTTGATACCGGACAGATCCTACGAGCAGTACTTC
CDR3aa: CASSLIPDRSYEQYF

len: 15
v_gene: TRBV11-1
j_gene: TRBJ1-1
abundance: NA
d_gene: NA
CDR3nt: TGTGCCAGCAGCTTAGCGCAAGGGGTGAACACTGAAGCTTTCTTT
CDR3aa: CASSLAQGVNTEAFF

len: 13
v_gene: TRBV2
j_gene: TRBJ2-2
abundance: NA
d_gene: TRBD1
CDR3nt: TGTGCCAGACGAACAGGGGGCAACGGGGAGCTGTTTTTT
CDR3aa: CARRTGGNGELFF

len: 16
v_gene: TRBV9
j_gene: TRBJ1-2
abundance: NA
d_gene: NA
CDR3nt: TGTGCCAGCAGCGGTGGGACGAAGGACGGGGGCTATGGCTACACCTTC
CDR3aa: CASSGGTKDGGYGYTF

len: 13
v_gene: TRBV27
j_gene: TRBJ2-7
abundance: NA
d_gene: NA
CDR3nt: TGTGCCAGCAGTTATGCAACGGCCTACGAGCAGTACTTC
CDR3aa: CASSYATAYEQYF

len: 14
v_gene: TRBV10-3
j_gene: TRBJ1-6
abundance: NA
d_gene: TRBD1
CDR3nt: TGTGCCATCAGTGAGGGACAGGTGGGTTCACCCCTCCACTTT
CDR3aa: CAISEGQVGSPLHF

len: 14
v_gene: TRBV5-6
j_gene: TRBJ2-5
abundance: once
d_gene: NA
CDR3nt: TGTGCCAGCAGCTTGGGGGGGGGCGTTGGGACCCAGTACTTC
CDR3aa: CASSLGGGVGTQYF

len: 14
v_gene: TRBV4-1
j_gene: TRBJ2-5
abundance: few
d_gene: NA
CDR3nt: TGCGCCAGCAGCCGTATGTCCGTCGGGGAGACCCAGTACTTC
CDR3aa: CASSRMSVGETQYF

len: 12
v_gene: TRBV12-1
j_gene: TRBJ2-7
abundance: NA
d_gene: NA
CDR3nt: TGTGCCAGCATCGGGAATAAATACGAGCAGTACTTC
CDR3aa: CASIGNKYEQYF

len: 17
v_gene: TRBV25-1
j_gene: TRBJ1-5
abundance: many
d_gene: TRBD1
CDR3nt: TGTGCCAGCAGTGAACCTAATGAGCAGGGGGCCAATCAGCCCCAGCATTTT
CDR3aa: CASSEPNEQGANQPQHF